The entry that follows covers one T cell receptor beta chain sequence. Original analysis: By means of reference gene primer amplification, nucleated cell counts were estimated. Sequencing used immunoSEQ multiplex PCR; TCRdb keeps in-frame clones, though not all of them. From that table come the V and J calls and clone size; the DNA was used to work out D and trimming. The sample yields approximately 210,000 clones, around four fifths seen once. This sample was taken from a study of blood T cell repertoires in COVID-19. The CDR3 spans 14 residues. The germline gives CDR1 MDHEN, CDR2 SYDVKM. V gave up 7 bases and J gave up 0 bases; unmatched junction bases: 5.

The receptor's source is a man younger than 45 with active or convalescent COVID-19. Material: peripheral blood. The chain joins TRBV28 to TRBJ1-1; 7 positions agree with TRBD1. Written as DNA, the CDR3 is TGTGCCAGCAACTACAGGGGTATGAACACTGAAGCTTTCTTT. Its translation: CASNYRGMNTEAFF.